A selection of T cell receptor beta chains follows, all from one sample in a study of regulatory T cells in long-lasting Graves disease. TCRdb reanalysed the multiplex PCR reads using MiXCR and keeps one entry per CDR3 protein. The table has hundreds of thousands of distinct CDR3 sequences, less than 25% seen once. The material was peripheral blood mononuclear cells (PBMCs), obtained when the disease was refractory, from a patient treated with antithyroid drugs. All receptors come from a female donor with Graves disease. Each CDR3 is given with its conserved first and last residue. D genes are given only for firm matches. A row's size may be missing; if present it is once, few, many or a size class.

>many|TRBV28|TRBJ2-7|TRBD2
CASKASGFGRENYEQYF
TGTGCCAGCAAGGCTAGCGGGTTTGGAAGGGAAAACTACGAGCAGTACTTC
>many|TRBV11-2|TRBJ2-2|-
CASSLEQIGTGELFF
TGTGCCAGCAGCTTAGAACAAATTGGGACCGGGGAGCTGTTTTTT
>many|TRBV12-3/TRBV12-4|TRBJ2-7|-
CASSGDGTYSYEQYF
TGTGCCAGCAGTGGGGACGGAACTTATTCTTACGAGCAGTACTTC
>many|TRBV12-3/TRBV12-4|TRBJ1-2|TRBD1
CASSPKRQGGGYGYTF
TGTGCCAGCAGTCCGAAAAGACAGGGCGGCGGGTATGGCTACACCTTC
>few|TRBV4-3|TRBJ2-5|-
CASSQGAGSGKETQYF
TGCGCCAGCAGCCAAGGTGCCGGATCGGGGAAAGAGACCCAGTACTTC
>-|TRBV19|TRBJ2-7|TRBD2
CASSPRTSGSLEQYF
TGTGCCAGTAGTCCCAGGACTAGCGGGAGTCTCGAGCAGTACTTC
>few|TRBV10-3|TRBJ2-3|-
CAIRDPTESGTDTQYF
TGTGCCATCAGAGACCCGACAGAATCAGGGACAGATACGCAGTATTTT
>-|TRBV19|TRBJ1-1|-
CTSGPSRRNTEAFF
TGTACCAGTGGGCCCTCGAGGCGGAACACTGAAGCTTTCTTT
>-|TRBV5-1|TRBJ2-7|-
CASSLESSRTYEQYF
TGCGCCAGCAGCTTGGAATCTAGCAGGACCTACGAGCAGTACTTC
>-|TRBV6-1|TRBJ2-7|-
CASIRQEGGYEQYF
TGTGCCAGCATTCGACAGGAAGGGGGCTACGAGCAGTACTTC
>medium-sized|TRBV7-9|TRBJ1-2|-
CASSFSGEMNYGYTF
TGTGCCAGCAGCTTCTCCGGGGAGATGAACTATGGCTACACCTTC
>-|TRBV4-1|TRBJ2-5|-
CASSLQRNRETQYF
TGCGCCAGCAGCCTTCAGAGGAATCGGGAGACCCAGTACTTC
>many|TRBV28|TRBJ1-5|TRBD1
CASIPDRPYNQPQHF
TGTGCCAGCATTCCGGACAGGCCTTACAATCAGCCCCAGCATTTT
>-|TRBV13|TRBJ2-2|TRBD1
CASSERSGTVAGELFF
TGTGCCAGCAGCGAGAGGTCAGGGACAGTCGCCGGGGAGCTGTTTTTT
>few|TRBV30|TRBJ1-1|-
CAGLTGLPPAFF
TGTGCCGGGTTGACGGGTCTGCCCCCCGCTTTCTTT
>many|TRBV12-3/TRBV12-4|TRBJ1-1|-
CASSLQGPSTEAFF
TGTGCCAGCAGTTTGCAGGGCCCCAGCACTGAAGCTTTCTTT
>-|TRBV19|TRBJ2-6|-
CASSIRTSSSGANVLTF
TGTGCCAGTAGTATAAGAACCAGCAGCTCTGGGGCCAACGTCCTGACTTTC
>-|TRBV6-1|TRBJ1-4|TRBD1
CASRRGTANEKLFF
TGTGCCAGCAGGAGAGGGACAGCAAATGAAAAACTGTTTTTT
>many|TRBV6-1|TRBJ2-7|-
CASSNFPGHSEQYF
TGTGCCAGCAGCAATTTTCCGGGACATTCCGAGCAGTACTTC
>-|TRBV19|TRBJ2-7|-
CASSIDDAYEQYF
TGTGCCAGTAGTATAGACGACGCCTACGAGCAGTACTTC
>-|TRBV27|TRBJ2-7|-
CASQNPNSYEQYF
TGTGCCAGCCAGAATCCGAACTCCTACGAGCAGTACTTC
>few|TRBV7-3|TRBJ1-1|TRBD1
CASSSGQVFAEAFF
TGTGCCAGCAGTTCGGGACAGGTCTTCGCTGAAGCTTTCTTT
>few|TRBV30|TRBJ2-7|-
CATRTSYEQYF
TGTGCCACCCGAACCTCCTACGAGCAGTACTTC
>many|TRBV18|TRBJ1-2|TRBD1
CASSPGDRHGYTF
TGTGCCAGCTCACCGGGGGACAGGCATGGCTACACCTTC
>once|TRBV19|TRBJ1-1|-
CASGVSGTNTEAFF
TGTGCCAGTGGAGTATCGGGGACAAACACTGAAGCTTTCTTT
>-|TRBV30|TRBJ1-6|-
CAWSVRAGPPLESPLHF
TGTGCCTGGAGTGTAAGGGCCGGACCCCCACTGGAGTCACCCCTCCACTTT
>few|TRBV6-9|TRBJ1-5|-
CASSLQGGYQPQHF
TGTGCCAGCAGTTTACAGGGAGGTTATCAGCCCCAGCATTTT
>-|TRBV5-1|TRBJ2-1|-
CASSWGGAERGPYNEQFF
TGCGCCAGCAGCTGGGGGGGGGCTGAGCGGGGACCCTACAATGAGCAGTTCTTC
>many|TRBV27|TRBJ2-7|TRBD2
CASSFPGTSGEQYF
TGTGCCAGCAGTTTCCCCGGGACTAGCGGCGAGCAGTACTTC
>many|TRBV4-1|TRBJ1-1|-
CASSSIGTTEAFF
TGCGCCAGCAGCTCTATCGGCACCACTGAAGCTTTCTTT
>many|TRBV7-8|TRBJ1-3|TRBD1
CASSLGGRGPLGNTIYF
TGTGCCAGCAGCTTAGGCGGAAGGGGGCCCCTTGGAAACACCATATATTTT
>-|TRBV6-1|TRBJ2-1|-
CASTPAGLGNEQFF
TGTGCCAGCACCCCGGCGGGTTTAGGTAATGAGCAGTTCTTC
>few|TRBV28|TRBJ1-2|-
CACSPTGAVGYTF
TGTGCCTGCAGTCCCACGGGGGCGGTCGGCTACACCTTC
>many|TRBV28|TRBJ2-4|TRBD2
CASRMPGLENIQYF
TGTGCCAGCAGAATGCCTGGACTAGAAAACATTCAGTACTTC
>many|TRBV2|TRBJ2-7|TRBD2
CASSLSGRAFFPYEQYF
TGTGCCAGCAGTCTTAGCGGGAGGGCCTTTTTCCCCTACGAGCAGTACTTC
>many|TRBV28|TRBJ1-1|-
CATQRLNTEAFF
TGTGCCACCCAGAGGTTGAACACTGAAGCTTTCTTT
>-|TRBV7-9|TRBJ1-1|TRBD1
CASSGRQGRSNGAFF
TGTGCCAGCAGCGGACGACAGGGAAGGTCAAACGGGGCTTTCTTT
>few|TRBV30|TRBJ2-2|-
CAWSPGGRDTGELFF
TGTGCCTGGAGTCCTGGGGGGCGCGACACCGGGGAGCTGTTTTTT
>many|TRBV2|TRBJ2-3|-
CASSELSGAGRSDTQYF
TGTGCCAGCAGTGAGCTCTCAGGGGCAGGTCGGTCAGATACGCAGTATTTT
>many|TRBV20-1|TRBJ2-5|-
CSARKKGFDETQYF
TGCAGTGCTAGAAAAAAAGGGTTCGACGAGACCCAGTACTTC
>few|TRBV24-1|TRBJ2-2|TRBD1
CATSDLFQGAHTGELFF
TGTGCCACCAGTGATTTGTTCCAGGGGGCTCACACCGGGGAGCTGTTTTTT
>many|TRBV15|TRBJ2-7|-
CATSKRRGGYEQYF
TGTGCCACCAGCAAAAGGAGGGGTGGGTACGAGCAGTACTTC
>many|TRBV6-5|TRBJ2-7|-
CASSYRAEQYF
TGTGCCAGCAGTTATCGGGCCGAGCAGTACTTC
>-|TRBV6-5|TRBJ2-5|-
CASSYGVGGPQETQYF
TGTGCCAGCAGTTACGGTGTTGGGGGCCCCCAAGAGACCCAGTACTTC
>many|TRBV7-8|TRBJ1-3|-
CASMIGAAGNTIYF
TGTGCCAGTATGATAGGGGCTGCTGGAAACACCATATATTTT
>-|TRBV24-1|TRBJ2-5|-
CATSDHGPTGAGETQYF
TGTGCCACCAGTGATCACGGCCCTACGGGCGCGGGGGAGACCCAGTACTTC
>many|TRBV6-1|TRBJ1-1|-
CASSEGRGNTEAFF
TGTGCCAGCAGTGAAGGCAGGGGGAACACTGAAGCTTTCTTT
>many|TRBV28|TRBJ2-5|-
CASSPRSGPETQYF
TGTGCCAGCAGCCCCAGGTCGGGTCCCGAGACCCAGTACTTC
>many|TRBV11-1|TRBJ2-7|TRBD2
CASSYEAGNSYEQYF
TGTGCCAGCAGCTACGAAGCGGGGAACAGCTACGAGCAGTACTTC
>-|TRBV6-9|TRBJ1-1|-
CASSYSGGLVAGEAFF
TGTGCCAGCAGTTACTCTGGGGGGCTGGTCGCGGGTGAAGCTTTCTTT
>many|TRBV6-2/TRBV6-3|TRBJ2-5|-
CASRASSIQETQYF
TGTGCCAGCAGAGCCTCCAGCATTCAAGAGACCCAGTACTTC
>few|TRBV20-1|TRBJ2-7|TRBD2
CSAREKTSGSHEQYF
TGCAGTGCTAGAGAAAAGACTAGCGGGAGCCACGAGCAGTACTTC
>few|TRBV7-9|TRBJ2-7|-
CASSLDVNSYEQYF
TGTGCCAGCAGCTTAGACGTTAACTCCTACGAGCAGTACTTC
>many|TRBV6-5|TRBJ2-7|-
CASSYFDYEQYF
TGTGCCAGCAGTTACTTTGACTACGAGCAGTACTTC
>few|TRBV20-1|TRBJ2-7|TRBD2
CSARDRAGETYEQYF
TGCAGTGCTAGAGATAGGGCGGGAGAGACCTACGAGCAGTACTTC